Listed here are 21 T cell receptor beta chains from one sample, sequenced in a study of T cell responses to AZD1222 COVID-19 vaccine. Profiled with immunoSEQ multiplex PCR; TCRdb holds only in-frame clones, not every one. In the table there are 160,000 or so clones, around 90% of which are singletons. This specimen consisted of peripheral blood, obtained 28 days after the second AZD1222 dose. The receptors were sampled from an adult who received the AZD1222 COVID-19 vaccine.

The genes are TRBV27 and TRBJ1-5; D call uncertain. The ends were cut back, 3 bases at V and 3 bases at J, with 9 bases in the middle. The CDR3 runs to 14 residues. The germline CDR1 and CDR2 sequences are MNHEY and SMNVEV (reference sequence). DNA of the CDR3: TGTGCCAGCAGTTTGAGGTACCTCAATCAGCCCCAGCATTTT. Amino acid sequence: CASSLRYLNQPQHF.

The chain uses TRBV10-3 and TRBJ1-2; D is unresolved. Germline V gives CDR1 ENHRY, CDR2 SYGVKD. The CDR3 has 14 amino acids. The V and J ends lost 3 bases and 4 bases respectively, with 12 bases between them. CDR3: CAISDTGSPYGYTF. DNA of the CDR3: TGTGCCATCAGTGATACGGGGTCCCCCTATGGCTACACCTTC.

V is TRBV10-3 and J is TRBJ2-2; TRBD2 matches 8 bases. The CDR3 loop spans 14 amino acids. The V gene's germline CDR1 is ENHRY and CDR2 SYGVKD. Trimming at V came to 7 bases and at J to 7 bases, leaving 8 bases not matched to a gene. The CDR3 DNA sequence: TGTGCCATCAAAGCGGGGGACGTTTACGGGGAGCTGTTTTTT. Translating it yields CAIKAGDVYGELFF.

J is TRBJ2-7 and V is TRBV18; D is possibly TRBD1 or TRBD2 (5 bases each). Germline CDR1 and CDR2: KGHSH and LQKENI. The CDR3 is 17 amino acids. Trimming pared 2 bases from V and 7 bases from J, leaving 24 bases between. This CDR3 reads CASSPKNYGTPSGEQYF. For the CDR3, the DNA is TGTGCCAGCTCACCAAAAAATTATGGGACGCCTTCGGGGGAGCAGTACTTC.

The rearrangement uses TRBV10-2 and TRBJ1-5; no reliable D call. V dropped 1 base and J dropped 7 bases, with 8 bases sitting between them. The CDR3 is made up of 13 amino acids. Germline lookup yields CDR1 WSHSY and CDR2 SAAADI. The CDR3 DNA sequence: TGCGCCAGCAGTGAGTGGGTGCACCAGCCCCAGCATTTT. It translates to CASSEWVHQPQHF.

This chain uses TRBV12-3 or TRBV12-4 with TRBJ1-2; tentatively, D is TRBD1 (5 bases). CDR3 length equals 13 residues. With 2 bases removed from V and 13 bases from J, the gap between germline ends came to 17 bases. CDR3 amino acids: CASSLRESREATF. The CDR3 DNA reads as TGTGCCAGCAGTTTAAGGGAGAGCAGGGAAGCCACCTTC.

This clone was seen just once. This chain links TRBV19 with TRBJ2-1; 8 positions match TRBD2. V dropped 1 base and J dropped 5; count of bases not matched to a gene: 1. Per germline, CDR1 LNHDA and CDR2 SQIVND (reference sequence). The CDR3 loop spans 14 amino acids. The DNA of the CDR3 is TGTGCCAGTAGTATAGTCGGGAGGGACAATGAGCAGTTCTTC. Its translation is CASSIVGRDNEQFF.

J is TRBJ2-6 and V is TRBV6-6; either TRBD1 or TRBD2 may supply D (6 bases each). With 7 bases removed from V and 0 bases from J, the gap between germline ends came to 13 bases. CDR1 MNHNY and CDR2 SVGAGI come from the germline V gene (reference sequence). The CDR3 runs 16 residues. The chain's CDR3 is CASTLGGSSGANVLTF. CDR3 sequence (DNA): TGTGCCAGCACCCTAGGGGGGAGCTCTGGGGCCAACGTCCTGACTTTC.

The V and J genes are TRBV7-3 and TRBJ2-3; no reliable D call. Germline loops: CDR1 SGHTA, CDR2 FQGTGA. The V and J ends lost 3 bases and 3 bases respectively, with 7 bases between them. The CDR3 length is 13 residues. CDR3 amino acids: CASSLAVTDTQYF. The CDR3 DNA reads as TGTGCCAGCAGCTTGGCAGTAACAGATACGCAGTATTTT.

The chain joins TRBV2 to TRBJ1-1; weak D call: TRBD1 (5 bases). Trimming shortened V by 2 bases and J by 2 bases, and 6 bases separated the two germline ends. This CDR3 contains 13 residues. In germline, CDR1 is SNHLY, CDR2 FYNNEI. The CDR3 sequence is CASSEQGNTEAFF. The CDR3 region has the DNA TGTGCCAGCAGTGAACAGGGAAACACTGAAGCTTTCTTT.

The chain combines TRBV2 with TRBJ1-5, with a tentative D call TRBD1 (6 bases). CDR1 is SNHLY, CDR2 FYNNEI, per germline. This CDR3 region has 14 residues. Trimming removed 0 bases at V and 7 bases at J, with 10 bases between. CDR3 DNA: TGTGCCAGCAGTGAAGCCAGGGGATACCAGCCCCAGCATTTT. The encoded protein is CASSEARGYQPQHF.

The gene calls are TRBV2 and TRBJ2-1, with D unclear. Trimming cost V 10 bases and J 9 bases, with 7 bases left between them. The V gene's germline CDR1 is SNHLY and CDR2 FYNNEI. The CDR3 is made up of 9 amino acids. The CDR3 DNA sequence: TGTGCCAACGGCACTGAGCAGTTCTTC. This encodes CANGTEQFF. The whole variable domain, filled in from reference TRBV2 and TRBJ2-1, reads EPEVTQTPSHQVTQMGQEVILRCVPISNHLYFYWYRQILGQKVEFLVSFYNNEISEKSEIFDDQFSVERPDGSNFTLKIRSTKLEDSAMYFCANGTEQFFGPGTRLTVL.

The V call is TRBV19, the J call TRBJ2-5; 7 bases map to TRBD1. CDR1 and CDR2 from the germline V gene are LNHDA and SQIVND (reference sequence). V trimming: 2 bases; J trimming: 5 bases; junction bases outside the gene matches: 5. This CDR3 contains 14 residues. The CDR3 DNA is TGTGCCAGTAGTATAAACTCCAGGGGGGAGACCCAGTACTTC. It is translated as CASSINSRGETQYF.

The rearrangement joins TRBV7-9 to TRBJ1-1; 7 nucleotides align to TRBD1. There are 13 residues in the CDR3. Trimming removed 8 bases from V and 4 bases from J; junction bases left unmatched: 7. From germline, CDR1 is SEHNR and CDR2 FQNEAQ (reference sequence). The DNA for the CDR3 is TGTGCCAGCGGACAGGACGGAGGCACTGAAGCTTTCTTT. Amino acid sequence: CASGQDGGTEAFF.

This clone was recorded only once. The chain recombines TRBV27 with TRBJ1-2; the D is unclear. Germline-derived CDR1 and CDR2 are MNHEY and SMNVEV (reference sequence). The CDR3 has 16 residues. Trimming stripped 0 bases from V and 3 bases from J, with 14 bases between. CDR3 DNA sequence: TGTGCCAGCAGTTTATCCGCGTCCCTAGGTTACTATGGCTACACCTTC. Translation: CASSLSASLGYYGYTF.

The count of this clone is one. The chain uses TRBV19 and TRBJ2-7; 8 positions match TRBD1. Trimming took 6 bases from V and 4 from J; bases not matched to a gene: 5. CDR3 length equals 13 residues. The germline CDR1 and CDR2 sequences are LNHDA and SQIVND (reference sequence). CDR3 in DNA: TGTGCCAGTAGCCCCACAGGGGGGTACGAGCAGTACTTC. Translation gives CASSPTGGYEQYF.

A single count supports this clone. The chain has TRBV27 and TRBJ2-7; D remains ambiguous. The V gene's germline CDR1 is MNHEY and CDR2 SMNVEV (reference sequence). There are 15 residues in the CDR3. V lost 3 bases to trimming and J lost 3 bases, with 15 bases between them. The CDR3 nucleotides are TGTGCCAGCAGTTTGCGAGCCTCTATCAACTACGAGCAGTACTTC. Translating it yields CASSLRASINYEQYF.

The chain recombines TRBV29-1 with TRBJ1-1, with D uncertain. Looked up from germline, CDR1 is SQVTM and CDR2 is ANQGSEA. Trimming removed 6 bases from V and 2 bases from J, with 10 bases in between. The CDR3 totals 12 residues. DNA of the CDR3: TGCAGCGTAAGTAGCGGTAACACTGAAGCTTTCTTT. This translates into CSVSSGNTEAFF.

The J gene is TRBJ2-1, the V gene TRBV5-1, with 9 bases that match TRBD1. V lost 4 bases to trimming and J lost 4 bases; unmatched junction nucleotides: 6. The CDR3 is 15 amino acids. Germline CDR1 and CDR2: SGHRS and YFSETQ. CDR3 sequence reads: CASSRDRGFYNEQFF. CDR3 coding DNA: TGCGCCAGCAGCCGCGACAGGGGGTTTTACAATGAGCAGTTCTTC.

This clone was detected once. The CDR3 region is CASSLLPPRGYTF. The CDR3 region has the DNA TGCGCCAGCAGCTTGCTACCCCCTCGGGGCTACACCTTC. The chain carries TRBV5-1 and TRBJ1-2; D gene uncertain. From germline, CDR1 is SGHRS and CDR2 YFSETQ. V gave up 1 base and J gave up 8 bases, with 12 bases separating them. The CDR3 has 13 residues.

The CDR3 DNA follows: TGCGCCAGCAGTGAGTCTAGGCGGATAGATGGCTACACCTTC. This translates into CASSESRRIDGYTF. The chain is built from TRBV10-2 and TRBJ1-2; no definite D call. The CDR3 has 14 residues. From germline, CDR1 is WSHSY and CDR2 SAAADI. Trimming took off 0 bases at V and 6 bases at J, with 11 bases between the two ends.